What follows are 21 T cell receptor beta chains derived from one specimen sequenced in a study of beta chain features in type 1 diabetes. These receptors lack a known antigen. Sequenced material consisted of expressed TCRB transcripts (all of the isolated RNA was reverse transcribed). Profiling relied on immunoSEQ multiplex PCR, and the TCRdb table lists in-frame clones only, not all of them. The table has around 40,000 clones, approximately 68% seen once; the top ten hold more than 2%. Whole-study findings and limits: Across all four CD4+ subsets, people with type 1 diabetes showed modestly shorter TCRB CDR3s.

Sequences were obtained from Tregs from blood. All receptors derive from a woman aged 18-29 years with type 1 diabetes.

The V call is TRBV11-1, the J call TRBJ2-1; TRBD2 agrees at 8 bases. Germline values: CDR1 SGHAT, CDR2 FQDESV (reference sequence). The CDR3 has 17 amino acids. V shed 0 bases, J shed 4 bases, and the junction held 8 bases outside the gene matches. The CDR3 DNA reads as TGTGCCAGCAGCTTAGCGATTGCTGCGGGAGGATACAATGAGCAGTTCTTC. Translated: CASSLAIAAGGYNEQFF.

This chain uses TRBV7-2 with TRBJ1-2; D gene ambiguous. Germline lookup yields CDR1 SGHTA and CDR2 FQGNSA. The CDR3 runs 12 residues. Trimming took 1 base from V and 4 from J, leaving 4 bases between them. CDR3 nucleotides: TGTGCCAGCAGCTTAGACGGCTATGGCTACACCTTC. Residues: CASSLDGYGYTF.

In nucleotides, the CDR3 is TGTGCCAGCAGCTTAGCGCTAACGGAAAAACTGTTTTTT. It encodes CASSLALTEKLFF. This sequence joins TRBV7-9 and TRBJ1-4; D unresolved. The CDR3 length is 13 residues. Germline-derived CDR1 and CDR2 are SEHNR and FQNEAQ (reference sequence). Trimming removed 0 bases at V and 8 bases at J, with 7 bases between.

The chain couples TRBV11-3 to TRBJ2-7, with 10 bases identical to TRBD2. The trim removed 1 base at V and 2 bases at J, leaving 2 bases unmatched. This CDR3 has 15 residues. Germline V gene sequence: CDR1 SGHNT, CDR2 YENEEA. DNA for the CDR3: TGTGCCAGCAGCTTAGGTGGGACTAGCGCCTACGAGCAGTACTTC. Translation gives CASSLGGTSAYEQYF.

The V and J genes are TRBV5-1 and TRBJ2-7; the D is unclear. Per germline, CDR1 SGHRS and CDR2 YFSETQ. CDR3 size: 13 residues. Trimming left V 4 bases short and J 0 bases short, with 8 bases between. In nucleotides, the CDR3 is TGCGCCAGCAGCCCGCAAGCCTCCTACGAGCAGTACTTC. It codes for CASSPQASYEQYF.

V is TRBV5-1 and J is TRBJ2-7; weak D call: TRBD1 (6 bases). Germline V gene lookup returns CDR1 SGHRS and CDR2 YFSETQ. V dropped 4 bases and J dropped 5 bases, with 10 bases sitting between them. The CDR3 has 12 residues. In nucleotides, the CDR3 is TGCGCCAGCAGCACACAGGGCCACGAGCAGTACTTC. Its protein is CASSTQGHEQYF.

The CDR3 loop is CASSSRDYLGTQYF. CDR3 nucleotides: TGTGCCAGCAGCTCCCGGGACTACCTTGGGACCCAGTACTTC. The chain combines TRBV5-6 with TRBJ2-5, with 7 bases that match TRBD2. The CDR3 contains 14 residues. CDR1 is SGHDT, CDR2 YYEEEE, per germline. Trimming cost V 3 bases and J 7 bases; bases outside gene matches: 9.

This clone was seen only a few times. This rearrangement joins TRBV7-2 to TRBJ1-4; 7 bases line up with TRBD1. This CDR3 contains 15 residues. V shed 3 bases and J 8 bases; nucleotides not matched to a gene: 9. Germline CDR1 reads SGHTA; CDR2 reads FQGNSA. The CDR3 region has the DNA TGTGCCAGCAGCTTCGCTACAGGGGTTTGGGAAAAACTGTTTTTT. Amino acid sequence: CASSFATGVWEKLFF.

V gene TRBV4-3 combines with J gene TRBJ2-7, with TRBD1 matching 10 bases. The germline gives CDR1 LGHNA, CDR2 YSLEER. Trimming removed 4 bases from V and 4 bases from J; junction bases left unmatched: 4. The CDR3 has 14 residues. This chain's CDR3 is CASSRGQGGYEQYF. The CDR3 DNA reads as TGCGCCAGCAGCCGAGGACAGGGGGGGTACGAGCAGTACTTC.

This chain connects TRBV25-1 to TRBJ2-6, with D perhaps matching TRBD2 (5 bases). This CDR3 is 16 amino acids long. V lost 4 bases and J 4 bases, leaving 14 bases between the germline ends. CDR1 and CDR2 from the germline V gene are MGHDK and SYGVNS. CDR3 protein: CASSVTGSSGANVLTF. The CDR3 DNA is TGTGCCAGCAGTGTCACGGGGTCCTCCGGGGCCAACGTCCTGACTTTC.

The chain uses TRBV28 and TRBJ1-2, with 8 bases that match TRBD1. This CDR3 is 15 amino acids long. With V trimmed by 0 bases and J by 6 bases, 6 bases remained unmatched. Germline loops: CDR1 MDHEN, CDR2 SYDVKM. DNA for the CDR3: TGTGCCAGCAGTTTATGGGACAGGGAATTGGATGGCTACACCTTC. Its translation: CASSLWDRELDGYTF.

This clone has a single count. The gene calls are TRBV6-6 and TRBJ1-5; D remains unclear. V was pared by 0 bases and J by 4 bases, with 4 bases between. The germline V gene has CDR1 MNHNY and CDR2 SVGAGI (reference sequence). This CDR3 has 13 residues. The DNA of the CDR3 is TGTGCCAGCAGTTACTCGCGTAATCAGCCCCAGCATTTT. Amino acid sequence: CASSYSRNQPQHF.

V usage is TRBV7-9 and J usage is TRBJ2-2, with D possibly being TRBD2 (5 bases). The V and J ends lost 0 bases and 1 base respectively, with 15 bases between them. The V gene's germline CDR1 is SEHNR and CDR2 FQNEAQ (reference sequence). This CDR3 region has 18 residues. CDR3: CASSLARPASRNTGELFF. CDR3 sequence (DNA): TGTGCCAGCAGCTTAGCCCGGCCGGCTAGCAGGAACACCGGGGAGCTGTTTTTT.

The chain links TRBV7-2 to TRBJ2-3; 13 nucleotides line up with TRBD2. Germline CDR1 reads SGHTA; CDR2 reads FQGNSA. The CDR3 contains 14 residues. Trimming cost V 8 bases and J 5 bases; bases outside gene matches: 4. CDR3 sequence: CASGLAGEGDTQYF. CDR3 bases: TGTGCCAGCGGACTAGCGGGAGAGGGAGATACGCAGTATTTT.

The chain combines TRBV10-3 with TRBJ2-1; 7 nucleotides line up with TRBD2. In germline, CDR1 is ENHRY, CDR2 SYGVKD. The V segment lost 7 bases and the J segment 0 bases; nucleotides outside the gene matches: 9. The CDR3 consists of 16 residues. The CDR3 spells CAINGAGLSSYNEQFF. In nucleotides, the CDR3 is TGTGCCATCAATGGAGCGGGACTAAGCTCCTACAATGAGCAGTTCTTC.

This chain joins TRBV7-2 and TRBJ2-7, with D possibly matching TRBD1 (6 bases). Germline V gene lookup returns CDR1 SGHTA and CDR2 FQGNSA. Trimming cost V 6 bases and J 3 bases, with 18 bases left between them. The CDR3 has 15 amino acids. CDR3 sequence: CASSQAQGRYYEQYF. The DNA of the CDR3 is TGTGCCAGCAGTCAGGCACAGGGCAGGTACTACGAGCAGTACTTC.

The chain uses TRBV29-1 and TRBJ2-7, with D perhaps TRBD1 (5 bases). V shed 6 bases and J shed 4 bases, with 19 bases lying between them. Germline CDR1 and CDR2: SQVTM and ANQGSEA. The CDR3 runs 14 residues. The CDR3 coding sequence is TGCAGCGTCATGAAACGAGACAGCAGATACGAGCAGTACTTC. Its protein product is CSVMKRDSRYEQYF.

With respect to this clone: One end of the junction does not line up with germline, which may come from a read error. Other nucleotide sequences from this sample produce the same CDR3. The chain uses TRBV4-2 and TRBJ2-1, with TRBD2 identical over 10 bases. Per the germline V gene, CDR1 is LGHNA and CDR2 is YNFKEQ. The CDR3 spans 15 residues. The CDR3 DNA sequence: TGTGCCAGCAGCCACGGGACTAGCGCCTACAATGAACAGTTCTTC. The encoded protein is CASSHGTSAYNEQFF.

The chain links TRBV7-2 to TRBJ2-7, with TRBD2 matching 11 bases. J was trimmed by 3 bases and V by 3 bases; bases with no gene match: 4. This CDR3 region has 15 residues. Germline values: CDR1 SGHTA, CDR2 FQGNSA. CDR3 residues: CASSLLAGGSYEQYF. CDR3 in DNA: TGTGCCAGCAGCTTGCTAGCGGGAGGTAGCTACGAGCAGTACTTC.

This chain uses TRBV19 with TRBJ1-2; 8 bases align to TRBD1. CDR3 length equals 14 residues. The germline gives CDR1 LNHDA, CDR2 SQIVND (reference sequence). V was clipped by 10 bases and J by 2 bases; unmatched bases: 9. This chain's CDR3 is CATRGSGGNYGYTF. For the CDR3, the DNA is TGTGCCACCCGGGGGTCAGGGGGCAACTATGGCTACACCTTC.

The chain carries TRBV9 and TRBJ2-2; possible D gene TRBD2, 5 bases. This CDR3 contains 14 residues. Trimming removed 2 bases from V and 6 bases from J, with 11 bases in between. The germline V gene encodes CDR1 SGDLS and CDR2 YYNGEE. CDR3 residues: CASSVGVPAGELFF. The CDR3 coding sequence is TGTGCCAGCAGCGTCGGGGTACCGGCCGGGGAGCTGTTTTTT.